The clone carrying this TCR beta chain occurred many times. Its matching antigen is unknown. The data were taken from a study of T cell repertoires in cytomegalovirus infection. For the study at large: Evidence of both CMV infection and a matching HLA type came from public TCR beta signatures.

Using its own MiXCR run on the reads, TCRdb lists one record per CDR3 protein. The table lists 510,000 or so distinct CDR3 sequences, less than 30% of them singletons, with over 10% in the top ten. The study's findings and limits: The ex vivo response was dominated by HLA-C-restricted CMV-specific TCR beta clonotypes. Cumulated frequencies of public TCR beta families served to identify carriers of CMV plus the relevant HLA.

Per germline, CDR1 SGHVS and CDR2 FQNEAQ. This CDR3 is 13 amino acids long. V was shortened by 0 bases and J by 8 bases, with 10 bases between the two germline ends. The chain has TRBV7-8 and TRBJ1-1, with D possibly being TRBD1 (5 bases). Material: PBMCs. The TCR comes from a human donor in good health (CMV status not recorded). Some clones in this sample may be carry-over from other donors' samples. The CDR3: CASSLAGTAEAFF. The CDR3 DNA reads as TGTGCCAGCAGCTTAGCCGGGACTGCGGAAGCTTTCTTT.